Listed here are 15 T cell receptor beta chains from one sample, sequenced in a study of T and B cells in COVID-19 patients. Multiplex PCR with BIOMED2 TRB-A/B primer pools amplified TRB rearrangements. Each CDR3 protein is one row after TCRdb ran MiXCR on the multiplex PCR reads. The table lists about 16,000 distinct CDR3 sequences, about 30% of them singletons. TRB was amplified from around 250-500 ng of blood genomic DNA. Sample: blood. These receptors were obtained from a human donor who had recovered from COVID-19.

This clonotype appeared a few times. The chain carries TRBV5-4 and TRBJ2-5; 8 bases are a match to TRBD2. The CDR3 spans 15 residues. V dropped 5 bases and J dropped 4; count of bases not matched to a gene: 10. CDR1 SGHNT and CDR2 YYREEE come from the germline V gene (reference sequence). The CDR3 loop is CASSSGTSFGETQYF. CDR3 nucleotide sequence: TGTGCCAGCAGTTCCGGGACTAGTTTTGGAGAGACCCAGTACTTC.

This clonotype is medium-sized in the sample. The chain recombines TRBV7-4 with TRBJ2-2; D unresolved. Trimming stripped 1 base from V and 9 bases from J, with 0 bases between. Germline loops: CDR1 SGHVT, CDR2 SQSDAQ. CDR3 size: 10 residues. The CDR3 DNA sequence: TGTGCCAGCAGCTTAGGGGAGCTGTTTTTT. Encoded protein: CASSLGELFF.

In the case of this clonotype: One base away lies a much larger clone, so this may be a sequencing read error. This chain uses TRBV19 with TRBJ1-2; a possible D gene is TRBD1 (5 bases). CDR3 size: 14 residues. The germline gives CDR1 LNHDA, CDR2 SQIVND (reference sequence). CDR3 DNA sequence: TGTGTCAGTATCCCCAGGGCAGCTAACTATGGCTACACCTTC. Translating gives CVSIPRAANYGYTF.

This clonotype is labeled medium-sized. The CDR3 is CASSKTGTSGANVLTF. Here the CDR3 DNA reads TGTGCCAGTAGTAAAACAGGGACTTCTGGGGCCAACGTCCTGACTTTC. The V and J genes are TRBV19 and TRBJ2-6; D may correspond to TRBD1 or TRBD2 (6 bases each). Germline V gives CDR1 LNHDA, CDR2 SQIVND (reference sequence). V was shortened by 4 bases and J by 1 base, with 11 bases between the two germline ends. CDR3 length: 16 amino acids.

For this clonotype: It may be a read error: a sequence one base away is much more abundant. The chain links TRBV29-1 to TRBJ1-4; 10 bases map to TRBD1. The CDR3 length is 14 residues. Unmatched junction bases numbered 8, after V lost 7 bases and J lost 6 bases. Germline V gives CDR1 SQVTM, CDR2 ANQGSEA. CDR3 amino acids: CSAADRGPHEKLFF. The CDR3 bases are TGCAGCGCCGCCGACAGGGGGCCGCATGAAAAACTGTTTTTT.

V gene TRBV6-2 or TRBV6-3 combines with J gene TRBJ1-1; a possible D gene is TRBD1 (6 bases). The CDR3 runs to 13 residues. Trimming took 8 bases from V and 3 from J, leaving 13 bases between them. Germline V gene sequence: CDR1 MNHEY, CDR2 SVGEGT. Here the CDR3 DNA reads TGTGCCAGCGAGGGGGACAAATACACTGAAGCTTTCTTT. It is translated as CASEGDKYTEAFF.

This clonotype ranks as medium-sized. The rearrangement links TRBV19 to TRBJ2-7; the match to TRBD1 covers 9 bases. This CDR3 spans 16 amino acids. Trimming took 1 base from V and 4 from J; bases not matched to a gene: 8. The germline V gene has CDR1 LNHDA and CDR2 SQIVND (reference sequence). The CDR3 DNA follows: TGTGCCAGTAGTATAGGCAGTCGGACAGGGGTTTACGAGCAGTACTTC. This codes for CASSIGSRTGVYEQYF.

This clonotype is judged medium-sized. J is TRBJ1-2 and V is TRBV19; the D gene is possibly TRBD1 (5 bases). The CDR3 covers 12 residues. The V end was cut by 5 bases, the J end by 7 bases, with 11 bases between. Germline CDR1 is LNHDA and CDR2 is SQIVND (reference sequence). CDR3 protein: CASSPGLTGYTF. CDR3 bases: TGTGCCAGTAGTCCAGGGTTGACTGGCTACACCTTC. Filled out from reference TRBV19 and TRBJ1-2, the complete variable domain reads DGGITQSPKYLFRKEGQNVTLSCEQNLNHDAMYWYRQDPGQGLRLIYYSQIVNDFQKGDIAEGYSVSREKKESFPLTVTSAQKNPTAFYLCASSPGLTGYTFGSGTRLTVV.

The chain recombines TRBV5-4 with TRBJ1-6; the D gene is possibly TRBD1 (5 bases). Trimming took 0 bases from V and 9 from J, leaving 13 bases between them. Germline CDR1 SGHNT, CDR2 YYREEE (reference sequence). The CDR3 is 15 residues long. CDR3 protein: CASSLVQGRSSPLHF. CDR3 DNA: TGTGCCAGCAGCTTGGTTCAGGGACGTTCTTCACCCCTCCACTTT.

This clonotype has more than one count but fewer than ten. This chain links TRBV6-1 with TRBJ2-2, with TRBD2 matching over 13 bases. Per the germline V gene, CDR1 is MNHNS and CDR2 is SASEGT. Trimming at V came to 3 bases and at J to 0 bases, leaving 10 bases not matched to a gene. CDR3 size: 20 residues. CDR3 residues: CASSETSGGPFTANTGELFF. CDR3 DNA sequence: TGTGCCAGCAGTGAGACTAGCGGGGGGCCATTTACCGCGAACACCGGGGAGCTGTTTTTT.

V usage is TRBV18 and J usage is TRBJ1-1; tentative D call: TRBD1 (5 bases). V lost 3 bases to trimming and J lost 7 bases, with 12 bases between them. The germline gives CDR1 KGHSH, CDR2 LQKENI. The CDR3 covers 13 residues. The CDR3: CASSPTGGNEAFF. DNA for the CDR3: TGTGCCAGCTCACCGACCGGGGGGAATGAAGCTTTCTTT.

The chain is built from TRBV5-5 and TRBJ2-7; TRBD2 agrees at 7 bases. This CDR3 region has 15 residues. V was clipped by 2 bases and J by 4 bases; unmatched bases: 9. Germline V lookup: CDR1 SGHKS, CDR2 YYEKEE (reference sequence). CDR3 protein: CASSLGLREPYEQYF. Here the CDR3 DNA reads TGTGCCAGCAGCTTAGGATTGCGGGAGCCTTACGAGCAGTACTTC.

The chain couples TRBV28 to TRBJ1-4; D not certain. CDR3 size: 14 residues. Per germline, CDR1 MDHEN and CDR2 SYDVKM. V lost 6 bases and J 7 bases, leaving 15 bases between the germline ends. CDR3 residues: CASSLTQNGEKLFF. The CDR3 region has the DNA TGTGCCAGCAGCCTGACACAGAACGGTGAAAAACTGTTTTTT.

This chain uses TRBV7-6 with TRBJ2-7; possible D gene TRBD1, 6 bases. Trimming stripped 5 bases from V and 2 bases from J, with 10 bases between. This CDR3 region has 13 residues. Germline loops: CDR1 SGHVS, CDR2 FNYEAQ. CDR3 in amino acids: CASSPGQPYEQYF. As DNA, the CDR3 is TGTGCCAGCAGCCCAGGACAGCCCTACGAGCAGTACTTC. The complete variable domain, with remaining parts taken from reference TRBV7-6 and TRBJ2-7, reads GAGVSQSPRYKVTKRGQDVALRCDPISGHVSLYWYRQALGQGPEFLTYFNYEAQQDKSGLPNDRFSAERPEGSISTLTIQRTEQRDSAMYRCASSPGQPYEQYFGPGTRLTVT.

This clonotype was counted between two and nine times. The chain links TRBV12-3 or TRBV12-4 to TRBJ1-2; TRBD1 agrees at 7 bases. CDR3 length equals 13 residues. Trimming at V came to 3 bases and at J to 7 bases, leaving 5 bases not matched to a gene. This chain's CDR3 is CASSFEYRGGYTF. CDR3 nucleotides: TGTGCCAGCAGTTTCGAATACAGGGGTGGCTACACCTTC.